Each of the 11 T cell receptor beta chains below was sequenced from the same sample in a study of identical twins. TCRdb passed the 5' RACE reads through MiXCR, listing each CDR3 protein once. The data show 1.5 million to 2 million distinct CDR3 sequences, 25% to 35% seen once. The material sequenced was cord blood. Source of these receptors: a newborn girl in good health.

This clonotype was picked up many times. The gene calls are TRBV27 and TRBJ2-7; 9 positions match TRBD2. Germline trimming cut 6 bases from V and 2 bases from J; bases unmatched to any gene: 8. The CDR3 loop spans 15 amino acids. Germline CDR1 reads MNHEY; CDR2 reads SMNVEV (reference sequence). CDR3: CASRQGTSIPYEQYF. CDR3 nucleotides: TGTGCCAGCAGGCAGGGGACTAGCATCCCCTACGAGCAGTACTTC.

On this clonotype itself: An end of the junction differs from the germline gene, which may be a read error. This chain uses TRBV3-1 with TRBJ1-1; perhaps TRBD1 as D (6 bases). Germline CDR1 reads LGHDT; CDR2 reads YNNKEL (reference sequence). The CDR3 is 14 amino acids. The CDR3 DNA is TGTGCCAGTAGCCATCCCGGGACAAACACTGAAGCTTTCTTT. Its translation: CASSHPGTNTEAFF.

This sequence joins TRBV20-1 and TRBJ1-6, with D hard to call. The germline V gene encodes CDR1 DFQATT and CDR2 SNEGSKA (reference sequence). The V and J ends lost 0 bases and 3 bases respectively, with 12 bases between them. This CDR3 is built from 16 residues. The DNA for the CDR3 is TGCAGTGCTAGAGATAGAAGGGTGGTCTATAATTCACCCCTCCACTTT. The encoded protein is CSARDRRVVYNSPLHF.

In regard to this clonotype: At one of its ends the junction is not consistent with the germline gene, which may arise from a read error. V is TRBV28 and J is TRBJ1-2; maybe TRBD1 (5 bases). Per germline, CDR1 MDHEN and CDR2 SYDVKM. CDR3 size: 16 residues. The chain's CDR3 is CACSWGVEDSNYGYTF. The CDR3 nucleotides are TGTGCCTGCAGTTGGGGGGTTGAGGACTCTAACTATGGCTACACCTTC.

The sample holds a few counts of this clonotype. The rearrangement links TRBV27 to TRBJ2-1; D is perhaps TRBD2 (6 bases). V lost 7 bases and J lost 10, with 17 bases in between. The CDR3 has 13 residues. The germline CDR1 and CDR2 sequences are MNHEY and SMNVEV (reference sequence). CDR3: CASTRSGSQEQFF. DNA of the CDR3: TGTGCCAGCACCCGGTCCGGGAGCCAGGAGCAGTTCTTC.

This clonotype was observed a few times. This rearrangement joins TRBV11-2 to TRBJ1-1; D uncertain. Germline V gene sequence: CDR1 SGHAT, CDR2 FQNNGV. Trimming cost V 5 bases and J 0 bases, with 19 bases left between them. The CDR3 loop spans 17 amino acids. The CDR3 loop reads CASSTLPRRELNTEAFF. The DNA for the CDR3 is TGTGCCAGCAGCACCCTCCCTAGACGGGAATTGAACACTGAAGCTTTCTTT.

This clonotype has just a few counts. The chain uses TRBV3-1 and TRBJ2-3; 10 bases align to TRBD2. The CDR3 extends over 16 amino acids. Germline trimming cut 1 base from V and 4 bases from J; bases unmatched to any gene: 5. The germline CDR1 and CDR2 sequences are LGHDT and YNNKEL (reference sequence). This chain's CDR3 is CASSQVPSGSPDTQYF. CDR3 nucleotide sequence: TGTGCCAGCAGCCAAGTCCCTAGCGGGAGTCCAGATACGCAGTATTTT.

The gene calls are TRBV28 and TRBJ1-2, with 10 bases identical to TRBD1. Germline V gene lookup returns CDR1 MDHEN and CDR2 SYDVKM. J lost 5 bases, V lost 7 bases, and 10 bases had no gene match. The CDR3 has 15 amino acids. The DNA for the CDR3 is TGTGCCAGCAATGGAACCGGGACAGGGGATTATGGCTACACCTTC. Residues: CASNGTGTGDYGYTF.

This clonotype was counted only a few times. This sequence joins TRBV27 and TRBJ2-1; D uncertain. This CDR3 has 13 residues. Germline lookup yields CDR1 MNHEY and CDR2 SMNVEV (reference sequence). V lost 10 bases, J lost 6 bases, and 16 bases lay in between. The CDR3 DNA reads as TGTGCCACCAAGGAAGGATGGTCCAATGAGCAGTTCTTC. Translation: CATKEGWSNEQFF.

The gene calls are TRBV20-1 and TRBJ2-3; D remains ambiguous. With 3 bases removed from V and 1 base from J, the gap between germline ends came to 14 bases. Germline lookup yields CDR1 DFQATT and CDR2 SNEGSKA (reference sequence). The CDR3 is 15 amino acids. CDR3 nucleotide sequence: TGCAGTGCTAGTGGATACCGGGCCGGCACAGATACGCAGTATTTT. The encoded protein is CSASGYRAGTDTQYF.

The chain has TRBV7-9 and TRBJ1-1, with 7 nucleotides matching TRBD1. After removal of 5 bases from V and 2 bases from J, the junction contained 8 bases not matched to a gene. The germline CDR1 and CDR2 sequences are SEHNR and FQNEAQ (reference sequence). The CDR3 is 15 amino acids. The DNA of the CDR3 is TGTGCCAGCAGCCAGGGACAGACATACAACACTGAAGCTTTCTTT. This sequence encodes CASSQGQTYNTEAFF.